The sequence of this TCR beta chain was determined in a study of CD8 T cells in Susac syndrome. The CDR3 length is 15 residues. Germline V gene data show CDR1 as SGHNT and CDR2 as YENEEA. V lost 3 bases, J lost 1 base, and 12 bases lay in between. An amount of RNA that ranged from roughly 0.45 to 1 ug was reverse transcribed with random hexamers. Multiplex immunoSEQ PCR targeted 54 Vbeta and 13 Jbeta TCR beta segments. TCRdb reanalysed the immunoSEQ multiplex PCR reads using MiXCR and keeps one entry per CDR3 protein. This table holds about 120,000 distinct CDR3 sequences, around 94% found once. This sequence joins TRBV11-3 and TRBJ1-1; tentatively, D is TRBD1 (6 bases). Sequenced material: CD8+ T cells from PBMCs. This clonotype was sampled from a human donor with Susac syndrome. The CDR3: CASSLRGGANTEAFF. The CDR3 coding sequence is TGTGCCAGCAGCTTGAGGGGGGGAGCGAACACTGAAGCTTTCTTT. Full variable domain (rest looked up from reference TRBV11-3 and TRBJ1-1): EAGVVQSPRYKIIEKKQPVAFWCNPISGHNTLYWYLQNLGQGPELLIRYENEEAVDDSQLPKDRFSAERLKGVDSTLKIQPAELGDSAVYLCASSLRGGANTEAFFGQGTRLTVV.